This is a list of T cell receptor beta chains from one sample in a study of cytomegalovirus exposure and HLA in healthy donors. Generated by immunoSEQ multiplex PCR, the TCRdb table keeps only in-frame clones and is missing some. The sample lists some 140,000 clones, about 68% occurring once. The sample was PBMCs. These receptors were collected from a human donor in good health. CDR3s include the opening cysteine and the closing phenylalanine or tryptophan. A D gene is named only where the DNA matches it firmly. Rows give clone size only sometimes, using once, few, many, or a class for an expanded clone.

TRBV7-6	.	TRBJ1-2	once	CASSPTRGNYGYTF	TGTGCCAGCAGCCCCACCCGGGGTAACTATGGCTACACCTTC
TRBV5-1	TRBD1	TRBJ2-1	.	CASSFWDRGLNEQFF	TGCGCCAGCAGCTTCTGGGACAGGGGGTTGAATGAGCAGTTCTTC
TRBV18	.	TRBJ1-3	.	CASSPQYSGNTIYF	TGTGCCAGCTCGCCGCAGTACTCTGGAAACACCATATATTTT
TRBV29-1	TRBD2	TRBJ2-7	.	CGTSDYEQYF	TGTGGGACTAGCGACTACGAGCAGTACTTC
TRBV4-3	.	TRBJ2-7	few	CASSQGRGQYF	TGCGCCAGCAGCCAAGGCCGCGGGCAGTACTTC
TRBV6-5	.	TRBJ1-4	.	CASSYGRASTNEKLFF	TGTGCCAGCAGTTACGGGAGGGCTTCAACTAATGAAAAACTGTTTTTT
TRBV5-1	.	TRBJ1-2	.	CASSPAGEAGYTF	TGCGCCAGCAGCCCGGCGGGGGAAGCAGGCTACACCTTC
TRBV19	.	TRBJ1-5	.	CASTYTTTGISNQPQHF	TGTGCCAGTACCTATACAACGACAGGAATTAGCAATCAGCCCCAGCATTTT
TRBV4-1	.	TRBJ2-3	.	CASSQESHGTLSTDTQYF	TGCGCCAGCAGCCAAGAGTCCCACGGGACACTATCAACAGATACGCAGTATTTT
TRBV11-1	TRBD2	TRBJ2-1	.	CASSRRTGTTSGSAEQFF	TGTGCCAGCAGCCGTAGGACAGGAACGACTAGCGGGAGTGCTGAGCAGTTCTTC
TRBV7-3	.	TRBJ1-1	.	CASSLNAGKTEAFF	TGTGCCAGCAGCTTAAATGCCGGTAAAACTGAAGCTTTCTTT
TRBV4-2	TRBD2	TRBJ2-7	.	CASSPGTSGLYEQYF	TGTGCCAGCAGCCCAGGGACTAGCGGGCTATACGAGCAGTACTTC
TRBV14	TRBD2	TRBJ2-1	few	CASSPRLAGSGEQFF	TGTGCCAGCAGCCCGCGACTAGCGGGCTCTGGGGAGCAGTTCTTC
TRBV19	.	TRBJ2-6	.	CASSILAGANVLTF	TGTGCCAGTAGTATTCTTGCTGGGGCCAACGTCCTGACTTTC
TRBV27	.	TRBJ1-2	.	CASSPQFNYGYTF	TGTGCCAGCAGTCCGCAGTTTAACTATGGCTACACCTTC